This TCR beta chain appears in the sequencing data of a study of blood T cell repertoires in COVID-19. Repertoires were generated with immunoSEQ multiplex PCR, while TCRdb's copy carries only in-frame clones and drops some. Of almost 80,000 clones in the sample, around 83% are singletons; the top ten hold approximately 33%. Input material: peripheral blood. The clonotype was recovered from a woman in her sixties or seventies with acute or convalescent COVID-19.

This chain's CDR3 is CASNEGNQPQHF. In nucleotides, the CDR3 is TGTGCCAGCAACGAGGGTAATCAGCCCCAGCATTTT. The gene calls are TRBV25-1 and TRBJ1-5; D is undetermined. The CDR3 extends over 12 amino acids. In germline, CDR1 is MGHDK, CDR2 SYGVNS. Trimming stripped 7 bases from V and 4 bases from J, with 8 bases between.